The 21 T cell receptor beta chains below all came from one sample that was sequenced in a study of control samples from healthy donors and cancer patients. Method: immunoSEQ multiplex PCR; TCRdb's copy keeps in-frame clones and lacks some. The sample yields approximately 100,000 clones, about 84% seen once. The sample consisted of blood. These TCRs come from a woman in her 40s in good health.

The chain combines TRBV9 with TRBJ2-7; possibly TRBD1 for D (5 bases). The CDR3 is made up of 15 amino acids. The V gene lost 0 bases and the J gene lost 2 bases, with 12 bases spanning the gap. CDR1 is SGDLS, CDR2 YYNGEE, per germline. The CDR3 spells CASSVGAGPPYEQYF. The CDR3 bases are TGTGCCAGCAGCGTAGGGGCAGGGCCACCCTACGAGCAGTACTTC.

The chain uses TRBV13 and TRBJ1-1; no clear D gene. The CDR3 extends over 14 amino acids. V dropped 5 bases and J dropped 0 bases, with 10 bases sitting between them. Germline V CDR1 and CDR2: PRHDT, FYEKMQ (reference sequence). CDR3 residues: CASSTRELNTEAFF. The CDR3 region has the DNA TGTGCCAGCAGCACGAGGGAGTTGAACACTGAAGCTTTCTTT.

The gene calls are TRBV12-3 or TRBV12-4 and TRBJ1-2; 8 bases agree with TRBD1. V trimming: 6 bases; J trimming: 8 bases; junction bases outside the gene matches: 8. The CDR3 is 13 residues long. The CDR3 here is CASRKGQARGYTF. CDR3 nucleotides: TGTGCCAGCAGAAAGGGACAGGCGAGGGGCTACACCTTC.

The J gene is TRBJ1-1, the V gene TRBV30; D unclear. This CDR3 has 13 amino acids. From germline, CDR1 is GTSNPN and CDR2 SVGIG (reference sequence). Trimming removed 4 bases from V and 7 bases from J, with 16 bases in between. CDR3: CAWTTVADDEAFF. CDR3 nucleotides: TGTGCCTGGACCACAGTGGCGGATGATGAAGCTTTCTTT.

The chain links TRBV4-3 to TRBJ1-1; D is uncertain. The V end was cut by 0 bases, the J end by 6 bases, with 20 bases between. Looked up from germline, CDR1 is LGHNA and CDR2 is YSLEER. The CDR3 has 17 residues. CDR3 DNA: TGCGCCAGCAGCCAAGATCCCCCTAACCCCTTTACCGCTGAAGCTTTCTTT. It specifies CASSQDPPNPFTAEAFF.

The chain links TRBV5-4 to TRBJ1-3; no clear D gene. The V end was cut by 0 bases, the J end by 0 bases, with 7 bases between. The CDR3 runs 15 residues. The germline V gene has CDR1 SGHNT and CDR2 YYREEE (reference sequence). The CDR3 loop reads CASSLGRGSGNTIYF. In DNA form, the CDR3 reads TGTGCCAGCAGCTTGGGGCGAGGCTCTGGAAACACCATATATTTT.

In its sample, this clone was seen once. J is TRBJ2-7 and V is TRBV6-5; 12 bases fit TRBD2. J lost 1 base, V lost 2 bases, and 3 bases had no gene match. The length of the CDR3 is 16 residues. The germline V gene encodes CDR1 MNHEY and CDR2 SVGAGI. This CDR3 reads CASSYTGTSGSYEQYF. DNA of the CDR3: TGTGCCAGCAGTTACACCGGGACTAGCGGGTCCTACGAGCAGTACTTC.

The chain joins TRBV5-6 to TRBJ2-7, with unresolved D. Germline-derived CDR1 and CDR2 are SGHDT and YYEEEE. V shed 0 bases and J shed 4 bases, with 5 bases lying between them. This CDR3 is built from 12 residues. CDR3 amino acids: CASSLGGYEQYF. The CDR3 DNA follows: TGTGCCAGCAGCTTGGGCGGATACGAGCAGTACTTC.

A few counts support this clone. J is TRBJ1-1 and V is TRBV7-2, with TRBD1 matching 7 bases. Per the germline V gene, CDR1 is SGHTA and CDR2 is FQGNSA. The V and J ends lost 4 bases and 8 bases, in that order; junction bases with no gene match: 7. The CDR3 is 13 residues long. The CDR3 protein is CASSSQRQGEAFF. The CDR3 region has the DNA TGTGCCAGCAGCTCCCAAAGACAGGGAGAAGCTTTCTTT.

This clone was counted a few times. Other DNA sequences within the sample encode an identical CDR3. The genes are TRBV7-7 and TRBJ2-3; D gene unclear. The germline gives CDR1 SSHAT, CDR2 FNYEAQ (reference sequence). The V and J ends lost 5 bases and 1 base respectively, with 7 bases between them. The CDR3 length is 13 residues. The CDR3 protein is CASSASGTDTQYF. The CDR3 DNA is TGTGCCAGCAGCGCCTCGGGCACAGATACGCAGTATTTT. The whole variable domain, filled in from reference TRBV7-7 and TRBJ2-3, reads GAGVSQSPRYKVTKRGQDVTLRCDPISSHATLYWYQQALGQGPEFLTYFNYEAQPDKSGLPSDRFSAERPEGSISTLTIQRTEQRDSAMYRCASSASGTDTQYFGPGTRLTVL.

The chain has TRBV29-1 and TRBJ1-1; possibly TRBD1 for D (6 bases). The V gene's germline CDR1 is SQVTM and CDR2 ANQGSEA. The CDR3 sequence is 12 residues long. Trimming removed 4 bases at V and 6 bases at J, with 12 bases between. Here the CDR3 reads CSVVTGKAEAFF. Written as DNA, the CDR3 is TGCAGCGTTGTTACAGGGAAGGCTGAAGCTTTCTTT. The variable domain in full, completed from reference TRBV29-1 and TRBJ1-1, reads SAVISQKPSRDICQRGTSLTIQCQVDSQVTMMFWYRQQPGQSLTLIATANQGSEATYESGFVIDKFPISRPNLTFSTLTVSNMSPEDSSIYLCSVVTGKAEAFFGQGTRLTVV.

The chain joins TRBV21-1 to TRBJ1-1; no check of the table's D call, TRBD1, against the DNA was made. TRBV21-1 represents a pseudogene. The CDR3 is made up of 17 amino acids. The CDR3 reads CASSKGVTGGAGTEAFF. As DNA, the CDR3 is TGTGCCAGCAGCAAAGGGGTGACAGGGGGCGCCGGGACTGAAGCTTTCTTT.

This chain joins TRBV19 and TRBJ2-6; the match to TRBD2 covers 7 bases. The trim removed 3 bases at V and 1 base at J, leaving 9 bases unmatched. Germline values: CDR1 LNHDA, CDR2 SQIVND (reference sequence). This CDR3 region has 18 residues. CDR3 protein: CASSIWTGGGSGANVLTF. The CDR3 DNA is TGTGCCAGTAGTATCTGGACGGGAGGAGGATCTGGGGCCAACGTCCTGACTTTC.

This chain connects TRBV19 to TRBJ2-7, with D possibly matching TRBD1 (6 bases). Trimming removed 7 bases at V and 2 bases at J, with 15 bases between. Germline values: CDR1 LNHDA, CDR2 SQIVND (reference sequence). The CDR3 totals 14 residues. CDR3 protein: CASTANRDTYEQYF. The DNA for the CDR3 is TGTGCCAGTACCGCGAACAGGGACACCTACGAGCAGTACTTC.

This clone showed up just a few times. The genes are TRBV7-7 and TRBJ2-1; 15 nucleotides agree with TRBD2. This CDR3 spans 20 amino acids. Unmatched junction bases numbered 12, after V lost 5 bases and J lost 1 base. The germline CDR1 and CDR2 sequences are SSHAT and FNYEAQ (reference sequence). The CDR3 DNA reads as TGTGCCAGCAGCCCTAGGACCGGGACTAGCGGGGGGCGATCCTACAATGAGCAGTTCTTC. As protein: CASSPRTGTSGGRSYNEQFF. Looking up the rest from reference TRBV7-7 and TRBJ2-1 gives the full variable domain: GAGVSQSPRYKVTKRGQDVTLRCDPISSHATLYWYQQALGQGPEFLTYFNYEAQPDKSGLPSDRFSAERPEGSISTLTIQRTEQRDSAMYRCASSPRTGTSGGRSYNEQFFGPGTRLTVL.

The chain joins TRBV4-3 to TRBJ2-7; 12 bases fit TRBD2. The CDR3 contains 19 residues. Germline CDR1 and CDR2: LGHNA and YSLEER. V was pared by 1 base and J by 5 bases, with 15 bases of the junction left unmatched. CDR3: CASSQGRLASGGARNEQYF. In DNA form, the CDR3 reads TGCGCCAGCAGCCAAGGGCGACTGGCTAGCGGGGGGGCCCGCAACGAGCAGTACTTC.

The chain is built from TRBV6-5 and TRBJ1-1; TRBD1 might be the D (5 bases). The CDR3 length is 14 residues. The ends were cut back, 2 bases at V and 3 bases at J, with 10 bases in the middle. CDR1 MNHEY and CDR2 SVGAGI come from the germline V gene. CDR3 residues: CASSYREGYTEAFF. DNA for the CDR3: TGTGCCAGCAGTTACCGTGAGGGGTACACTGAAGCTTTCTTT.

The rearrangement links TRBV2 to TRBJ1-2; no clear D gene. Germline CDR1 reads SNHLY; CDR2 reads FYNNEI. V lost 0 bases and J lost 2, with 13 bases in between. The CDR3 spans 16 residues. Here the CDR3 DNA reads TGTGCCAGCAGTGAAGCGCAAATAGGATGGAACTATGGCTACACCTTC. It translates to CASSEAQIGWNYGYTF.

V gene TRBV6-1 combines with J gene TRBJ1-5; unclear D gene. The CDR3 is 10 residues long. The germline V and J ends were trimmed by 11 bases and 6 bases, with 8 bases remaining between them. Germline CDR1 reads MNHNS; CDR2 reads SASEGT. The CDR3 DNA reads TGTGCCGGAGGCGCTCAGCCCCAGCATTTT. Protein: CAGGAQPQHF.

The V call is TRBV7-2, the J call TRBJ2-5; 9 nucleotides align to TRBD2. V trimming: 4 bases; J trimming: 5 bases; junction bases outside the gene matches: 14. Per germline, CDR1 SGHTA and CDR2 FQGNSA. CDR3 size: 17 residues. The CDR3: CASSSQVAAGGWETQYF. The DNA of the CDR3 is TGTGCCAGCAGCTCCCAGGTGGCAGCGGGGGGATGGGAGACCCAGTACTTC.

J is TRBJ1-5 and V is TRBV6-6; D is undetermined. Germline values: CDR1 MNHNY, CDR2 SVGAGI (reference sequence). V shed 0 bases and J shed 4 bases, with 13 bases lying between them. This CDR3 is built from 16 residues. The chain's CDR3 is CASSYSGSDSNQPQHF. In DNA, the CDR3 is TGTGCCAGCAGTTACTCGGGATCAGACTCAAATCAGCCCCAGCATTTT.